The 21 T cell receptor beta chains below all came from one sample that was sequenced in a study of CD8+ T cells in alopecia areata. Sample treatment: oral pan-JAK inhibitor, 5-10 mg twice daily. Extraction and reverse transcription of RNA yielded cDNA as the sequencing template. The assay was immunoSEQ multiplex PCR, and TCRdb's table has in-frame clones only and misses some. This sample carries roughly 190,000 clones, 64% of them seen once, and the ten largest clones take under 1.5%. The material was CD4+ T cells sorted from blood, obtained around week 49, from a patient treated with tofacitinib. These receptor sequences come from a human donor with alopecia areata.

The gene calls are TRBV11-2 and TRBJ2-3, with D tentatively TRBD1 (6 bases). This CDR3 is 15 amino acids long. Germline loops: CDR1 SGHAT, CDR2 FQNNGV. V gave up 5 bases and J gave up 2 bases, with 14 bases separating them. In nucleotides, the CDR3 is TGTGCCAGCAGCCCCCGGCAGGGGCACACAGATACGCAGTATTTT. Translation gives CASSPRQGHTDTQYF.

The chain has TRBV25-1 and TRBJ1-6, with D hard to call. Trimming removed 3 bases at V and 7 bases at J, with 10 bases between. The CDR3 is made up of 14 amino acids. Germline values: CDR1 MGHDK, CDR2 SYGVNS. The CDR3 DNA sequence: TGTGCCAGCAGTGACTCAGGTCACAATTCACCCCTCCACTTT. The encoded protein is CASSDSGHNSPLHF.

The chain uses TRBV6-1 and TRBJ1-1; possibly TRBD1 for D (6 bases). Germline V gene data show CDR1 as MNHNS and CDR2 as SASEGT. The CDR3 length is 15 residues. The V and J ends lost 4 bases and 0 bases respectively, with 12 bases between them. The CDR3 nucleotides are TGTGCCAGCAGTGGTCAGGGGTTCATGAACACTGAAGCTTTCTTT. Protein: CASSGQGFMNTEAFF.

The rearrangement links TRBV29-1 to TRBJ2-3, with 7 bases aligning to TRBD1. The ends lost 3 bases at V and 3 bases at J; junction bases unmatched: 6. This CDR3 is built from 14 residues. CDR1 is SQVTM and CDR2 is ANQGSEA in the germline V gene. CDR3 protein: CSVDVRQGTDTQYF. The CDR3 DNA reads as TGCAGCGTTGACGTCCGACAGGGTACAGATACGCAGTATTTT.

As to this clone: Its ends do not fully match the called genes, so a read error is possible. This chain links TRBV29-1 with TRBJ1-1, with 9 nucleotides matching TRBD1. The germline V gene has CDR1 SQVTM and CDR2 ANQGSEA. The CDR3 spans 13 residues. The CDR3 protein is CSVEANGRDRALF. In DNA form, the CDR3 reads TGCAGCGTTGAAGCAAATGGCCGGGACAGGGCTCTCTTT.

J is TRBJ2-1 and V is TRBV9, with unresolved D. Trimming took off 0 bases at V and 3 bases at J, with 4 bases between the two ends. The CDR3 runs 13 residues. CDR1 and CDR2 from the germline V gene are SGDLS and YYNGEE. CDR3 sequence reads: CASSVDSYNEQFF. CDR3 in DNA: TGTGCCAGCAGCGTAGACAGCTACAATGAGCAGTTCTTC. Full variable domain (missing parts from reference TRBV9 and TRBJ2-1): DSGVTQTPKHLITATGQRVTLRCSPRSGDLSVYWYQQSLDQGLQFLIQYYNGEERAKGNILERFSAQQFPDLHSELNLSSLELGDSALYFCASSVDSYNEQFFGPGTRLTVL.

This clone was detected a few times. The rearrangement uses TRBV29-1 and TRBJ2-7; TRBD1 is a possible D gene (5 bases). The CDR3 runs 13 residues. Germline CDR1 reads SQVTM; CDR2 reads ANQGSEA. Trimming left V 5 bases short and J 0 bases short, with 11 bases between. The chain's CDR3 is CSVSDRSSYEQYF. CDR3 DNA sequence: TGCAGCGTTTCTGACAGAAGCTCCTACGAGCAGTACTTC.

The CDR3 loop is CASSQDGAAFF. DNA of the CDR3: TGCGCCAGCAGCCAAGATGGTGCAGCTTTCTTT. This rearrangement joins TRBV4-3 to TRBJ1-1; unclear D gene. The CDR3 totals 11 residues. From germline, CDR1 is LGHNA and CDR2 YSLEER. With 0 bases removed from V and 10 bases from J, the gap between germline ends came to 6 bases.

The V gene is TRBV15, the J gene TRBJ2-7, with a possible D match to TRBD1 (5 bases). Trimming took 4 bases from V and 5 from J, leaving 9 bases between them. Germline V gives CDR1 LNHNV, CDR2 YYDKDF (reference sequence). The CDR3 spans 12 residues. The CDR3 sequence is CATSKPGNEQYF. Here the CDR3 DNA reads TGTGCCACCAGCAAACCAGGGAACGAGCAGTACTTC.

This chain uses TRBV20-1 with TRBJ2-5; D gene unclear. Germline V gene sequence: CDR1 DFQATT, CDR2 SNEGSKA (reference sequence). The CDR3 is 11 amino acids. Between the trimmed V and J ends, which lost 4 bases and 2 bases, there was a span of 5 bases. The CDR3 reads CSAKGQETQYF. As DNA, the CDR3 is TGCAGTGCTAAAGGTCAAGAGACCCAGTACTTC.

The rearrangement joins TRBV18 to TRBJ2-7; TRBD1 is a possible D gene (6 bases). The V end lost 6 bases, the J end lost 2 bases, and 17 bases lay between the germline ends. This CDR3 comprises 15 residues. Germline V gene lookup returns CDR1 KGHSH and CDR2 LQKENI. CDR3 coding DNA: TGTGCCAGCTCCCCCGGACAGCTAATTCCCTACGAGCAGTACTTC. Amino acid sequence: CASSPGQLIPYEQYF.

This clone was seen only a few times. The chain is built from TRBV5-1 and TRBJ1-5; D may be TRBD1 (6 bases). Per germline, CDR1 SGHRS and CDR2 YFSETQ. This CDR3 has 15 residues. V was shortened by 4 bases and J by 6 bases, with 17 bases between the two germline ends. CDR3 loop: CASSPKTGGSQPQHF. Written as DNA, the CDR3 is TGCGCCAGCAGCCCGAAGACAGGTGGAAGTCAGCCCCAGCATTTT.

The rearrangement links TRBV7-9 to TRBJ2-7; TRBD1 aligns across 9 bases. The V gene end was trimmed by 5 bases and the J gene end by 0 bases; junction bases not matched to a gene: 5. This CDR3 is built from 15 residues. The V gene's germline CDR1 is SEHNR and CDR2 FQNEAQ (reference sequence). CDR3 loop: CASSPGTGPSYEQYF. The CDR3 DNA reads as TGTGCCAGCAGCCCCGGGACAGGGCCCTCCTACGAGCAGTACTTC. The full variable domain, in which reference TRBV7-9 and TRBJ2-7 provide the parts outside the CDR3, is DTGVSQNPRHKITKRGQNVTFRCDPISEHNRLYWYRQTLGQGPEFLTYFQNEAQLEKSRLLSDRFSAERPKGSFSTLEIQRTEQGDSAMYLCASSPGTGPSYEQYFGPGTRLTVT.

The CDR3 coding sequence is TGTGCCAGCCCTCACGATCAGCCCCAGCATTTT. Its translation is CASPHDQPQHF. The rearrangement uses TRBV2 and TRBJ1-5, with D hard to call. The CDR3 extends over 11 amino acids. Trimming removed 8 bases from V and 5 bases from J, with 7 bases in between. Per germline, CDR1 SNHLY and CDR2 FYNNEI.

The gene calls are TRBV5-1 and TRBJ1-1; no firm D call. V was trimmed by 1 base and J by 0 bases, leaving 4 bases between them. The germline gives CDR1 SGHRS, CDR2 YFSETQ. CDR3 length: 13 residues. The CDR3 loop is CASSLKVNTEAFF. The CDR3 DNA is TGCGCCAGCAGCTTGAAGGTGAACACTGAAGCTTTCTTT.

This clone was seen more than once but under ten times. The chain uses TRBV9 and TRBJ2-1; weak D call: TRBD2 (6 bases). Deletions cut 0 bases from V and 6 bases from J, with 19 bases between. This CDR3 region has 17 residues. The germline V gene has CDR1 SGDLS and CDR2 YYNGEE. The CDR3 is CASSVAAAGSLGNEQFF. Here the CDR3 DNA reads TGTGCCAGCAGCGTAGCTGCCGCGGGGAGCCTAGGCAATGAGCAGTTCTTC.

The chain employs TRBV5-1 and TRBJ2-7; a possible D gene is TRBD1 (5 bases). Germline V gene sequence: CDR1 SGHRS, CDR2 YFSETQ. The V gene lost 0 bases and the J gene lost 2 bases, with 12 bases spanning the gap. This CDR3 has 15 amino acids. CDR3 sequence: CASSLDRTLTYEQYF. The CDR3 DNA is TGCGCCAGCAGCTTGGACAGGACACTGACCTACGAGCAGTACTTC.

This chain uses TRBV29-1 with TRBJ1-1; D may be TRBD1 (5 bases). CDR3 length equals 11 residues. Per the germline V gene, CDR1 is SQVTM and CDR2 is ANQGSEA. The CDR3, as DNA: TGCACCGCGGGGGAGAACACTGAAGCTTTCTTT. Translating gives CTAGENTEAFF. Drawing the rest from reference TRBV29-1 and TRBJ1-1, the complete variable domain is SAVISQKPSRDICQRGTSLTIQCQVDSQVTMMFWYRQQPGQSLTLIATANQGSEATYESGFVIDKFPISRPNLTFSTLTVSNMSPEDSSIYLCTAGENTEAFFGQGTRLTVV.

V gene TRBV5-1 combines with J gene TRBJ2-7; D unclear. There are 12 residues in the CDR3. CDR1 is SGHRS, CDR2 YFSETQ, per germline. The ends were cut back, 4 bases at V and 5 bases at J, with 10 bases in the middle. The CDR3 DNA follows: TGCGCCAGCAGCCCAAACATACACGAGCAGTACTTC. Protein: CASSPNIHEQYF.

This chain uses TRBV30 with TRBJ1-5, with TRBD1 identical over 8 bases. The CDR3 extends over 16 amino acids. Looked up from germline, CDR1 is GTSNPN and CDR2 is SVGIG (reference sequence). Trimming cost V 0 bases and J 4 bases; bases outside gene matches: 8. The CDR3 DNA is TGTGCCTGGAGTGTACTCCAGGGGGCATGGAATCAGCCCCAGCATTTT. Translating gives CAWSVLQGAWNQPQHF.

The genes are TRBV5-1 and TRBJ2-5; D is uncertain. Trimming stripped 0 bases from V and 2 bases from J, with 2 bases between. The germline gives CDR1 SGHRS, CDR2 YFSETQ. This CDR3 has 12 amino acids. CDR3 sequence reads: CASSLEQETQYF. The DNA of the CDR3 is TGCGCCAGCAGCTTGGAACAAGAGACCCAGTACTTC.